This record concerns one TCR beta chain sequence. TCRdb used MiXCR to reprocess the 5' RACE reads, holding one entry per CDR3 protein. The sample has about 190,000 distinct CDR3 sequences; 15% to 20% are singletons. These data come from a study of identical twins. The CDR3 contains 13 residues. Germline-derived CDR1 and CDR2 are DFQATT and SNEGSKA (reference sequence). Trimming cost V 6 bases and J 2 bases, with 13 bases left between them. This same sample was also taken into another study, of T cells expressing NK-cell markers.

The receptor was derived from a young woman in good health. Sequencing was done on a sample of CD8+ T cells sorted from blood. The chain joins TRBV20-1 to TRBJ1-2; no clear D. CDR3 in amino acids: CSAPPITNYGYTF. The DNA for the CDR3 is TGCAGTGCCCCCCCAATCACCAACTATGGCTACACCTTC.